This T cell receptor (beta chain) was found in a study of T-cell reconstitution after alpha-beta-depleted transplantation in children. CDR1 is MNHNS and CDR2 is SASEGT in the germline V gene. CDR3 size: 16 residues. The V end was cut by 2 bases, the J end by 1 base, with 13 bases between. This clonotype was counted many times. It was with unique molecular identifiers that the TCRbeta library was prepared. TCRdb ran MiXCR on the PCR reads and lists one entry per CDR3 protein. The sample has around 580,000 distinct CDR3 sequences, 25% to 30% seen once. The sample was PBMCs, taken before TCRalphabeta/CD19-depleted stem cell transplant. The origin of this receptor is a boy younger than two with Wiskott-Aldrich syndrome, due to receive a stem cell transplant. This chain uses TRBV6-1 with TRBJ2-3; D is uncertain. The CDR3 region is CASSEHPRSGTDTQYF. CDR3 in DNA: TGTGCCAGCAGTGAACACCCCCGCAGCGGCACAGATACGCAGTATTTT.